A selection of T cell receptor beta chains follows, all from one sample in a study of cytomegalovirus exposure and HLA in healthy donors. Produced via immunoSEQ multiplex PCR; TCRdb's table is partial and in-frame only. This sample has approximately 140,000 clones, with around 73% found just once. The sample comprised PBMCs. The source is a human donor in good health. The CDR3 runs from the conserved cysteine through the conserved F or W. Each record gives: J gene, V gene, D gene, clone size, CDR3 length, CDR3 protein, CDR3 DNA. D genes are given only for firm matches. Not all rows give a size; the values are once, few, many and, for expanded clones, a class.

J gene: TRBJ2-3; V gene: TRBV9; D gene: TRBD2; clone size: .; CDR3 length: 19; CDR3 protein: CASSVSSGGSRASTDTQYF; CDR3 DNA: TGTGCCAGCAGCGTGTCTAGCGGGGGGTCCCGAGCTAGCACAGATACGCAGTATTTT
J gene: TRBJ2-7; V gene: TRBV19; D gene: TRBD1; clone size: .; CDR3 length: 16; CDR3 protein: CASSMGGQGKFYEQYF; CDR3 DNA: TGTGCCAGTAGTATGGGGGGACAGGGGAAATTCTACGAGCAGTACTTC
J gene: TRBJ1-2; V gene: TRBV19; D gene: TRBD1; clone size: few; CDR3 length: 15; CDR3 protein: CASMQPGQGYVGYTF; CDR3 DNA: TGTGCCAGTATGCAGCCGGGACAGGGGTATGTTGGCTACACCTTC
J gene: TRBJ2-7; V gene: TRBV5-1; D gene: TRBD1; clone size: .; CDR3 length: 13; CDR3 protein: CASSPTGINEQYF; CDR3 DNA: TGCGCCAGCAGCCCGACAGGGATCAACGAGCAGTACTTC
J gene: TRBJ2-5; V gene: TRBV19; D gene: TRBD2; clone size: .; CDR3 length: 13; CDR3 protein: CAVSGRRGEAQYF; CDR3 DNA: TGTGCCGTTAGCGGGAGGAGGGGAGAGGCCCAGTACTTC
J gene: TRBJ1-2; V gene: TRBV7-2; D gene: TRBD1; clone size: few; CDR3 length: 15; CDR3 protein: CASSLSGQGALGYTF; CDR3 DNA: TGTGCCAGCAGCTTAAGTGGACAGGGGGCATTAGGCTACACCTTC
J gene: TRBJ1-1; V gene: TRBV7-6; D gene: .; clone size: .; CDR3 length: 16; CDR3 protein: CASSPQSGAMNTEAFF; CDR3 DNA: TGTGCCAGCAGTCCCCAATCAGGGGCCATGAACACTGAAGCTTTCTTT
J gene: TRBJ1-5; V gene: TRBV2; D gene: .; clone size: .; CDR3 length: 12; CDR3 protein: CASRGEGQPQHF; CDR3 DNA: TGTGCCAGCCGCGGGGAGGGCCAGCCCCAGCATTTT
J gene: TRBJ2-3; V gene: TRBV6-5; D gene: .; clone size: few; CDR3 length: 15; CDR3 protein: CASRGTLSSTDTQYF; CDR3 DNA: TGTGCCAGCAGGGGGACACTTTCTAGCACAGATACGCAGTATTTT
J gene: TRBJ1-2; V gene: TRBV7-8; D gene: .; clone size: few; CDR3 length: 13; CDR3 protein: CASSPTDYYGYTF; CDR3 DNA: TGTGCCAGCAGCCCGACAGATTACTATGGCTACACCTTC
J gene: TRBJ2-3; V gene: TRBV29-1; D gene: .; clone size: .; CDR3 length: 14; CDR3 protein: CSVNFFTGTDTQYF; CDR3 DNA: TGCAGCGTTAACTTCTTCACCGGCACAGATACGCAGTATTTT
J gene: TRBJ2-1; V gene: TRBV9; D gene: TRBD1; clone size: .; CDR3 length: 15; CDR3 protein: CASRGTGGNYNEQFF; CDR3 DNA: TGTGCCAGCAGAGGGACAGGGGGTAACTACAATGAGCAGTTCTTC
J gene: TRBJ1-2; V gene: TRBV7-9; D gene: TRBD1; clone size: .; CDR3 length: 14; CDR3 protein: CASSHSQGISGYTF; CDR3 DNA: TGTGCCAGCAGCCATTCACAGGGGATTAGTGGCTACACCTTC
J gene: TRBJ1-2; V gene: TRBV7-2; D gene: TRBD1; clone size: .; CDR3 length: 15; CDR3 protein: CASSFTGTGNYGYTF; CDR3 DNA: TGTGCCAGCAGCTTCACCGGGACAGGGAACTATGGCTACACCTTC
J gene: TRBJ2-7; V gene: TRBV7-2; D gene: TRBD1; clone size: .; CDR3 length: 15; CDR3 protein: CASSPDRTGAGEQYF; CDR3 DNA: TGTGCCAGCAGCCCAGACCGGACAGGGGCGGGGGAGCAGTACTTC
J gene: TRBJ1-3; V gene: TRBV9; D gene: .; clone size: .; CDR3 length: 16; CDR3 protein: CASSVDPRNSGNTIYF; CDR3 DNA: TGTGCCAGCAGCGTAGATCCCAGGAACTCTGGAAACACCATATATTTT
J gene: TRBJ1-2; V gene: TRBV2; D gene: .; clone size: .; CDR3 length: 14; CDR3 protein: CASTDDSTNYGYTF; CDR3 DNA: TGTGCCAGCACCGACGACAGCACTAACTATGGCTACACCTTC
J gene: TRBJ1-1; V gene: TRBV11-2; D gene: .; clone size: .; CDR3 length: 14; CDR3 protein: CASSFLAGGTEAFF; CDR3 DNA: TGTGCCAGCAGCTTTCTCGCGGGGGGCACTGAAGCTTTCTTT
J gene: TRBJ2-6; V gene: TRBV21-1; D gene: .; clone size: .; CDR3 length: 17; CDR3 protein: CASDRDNLDSGANVLTF; CDR3 DNA: TGTGCCAGCGACCGGGACAACTTGGACTCTGGGGCCAACGTCCTGACTTTC
J gene: TRBJ1-1; V gene: TRBV11-1; D gene: .; clone size: .; CDR3 length: 12; CDR3 protein: CASSLHSTEAFF; CDR3 DNA: TGTGCCAGCAGCCTCCACAGCACTGAAGCTTTCTTT
J gene: TRBJ2-7; V gene: TRBV28; D gene: TRBD1; clone size: .; CDR3 length: 14; CDR3 protein: CASSLEGTAYEQYF; CDR3 DNA: TGTGCCAGCAGTTTAGAAGGGACAGCCTACGAGCAGTACTTC
J gene: TRBJ2-7; V gene: TRBV7-6; D gene: TRBD2; clone size: .; CDR3 length: 19; CDR3 protein: CASSSPGTSGSSGVCEQYF; CDR3 DNA: TGTGCCAGCAGTTCCCCCGGGACTAGCGGGTCCTCTGGCGTTTGTGAGCAGTACTTC
J gene: TRBJ1-5; V gene: TRBV30; D gene: .; clone size: .; CDR3 length: 13; CDR3 protein: CAWGQGGGQPQHF; CDR3 DNA: TGTGCCTGGGGGCAGGGAGGAGGGCAGCCCCAGCATTTT
J gene: TRBJ1-3; V gene: TRBV4-3; D gene: .; clone size: .; CDR3 length: 13; CDR3 protein: CASSQDPGNTIYF; CDR3 DNA: TGCGCCAGCAGCCAAGATCCAGGAAACACCATATATTTT